Listed here is a single T cell receptor (beta chain). The antigen it recognizes is unknown. There are no base qualities to consult, and no much larger clone falls within one base. The junction shows trimming of 10 bases on V and 4 bases on J, plus 15 bases between the germline ends. CDR1 and CDR2, looked up from the germline V gene, are SGHAT and FQNNGV. The CDR3, from cysteine to phenylalanine, totals 13 residues. The DNA shown is the 39-base CDR3, in frame from base 1. To prepare the library, 5' RACE was applied. Sequencing used an Illumina HiSeq 2500. The second PCR ran for about 7 to 11 cycles and used a J-beta primer mix along with a sample-barcoded 5' primer. A unique molecular identifier was introduced onto each TCR beta cDNA molecule by a template-switch 5' adaptor carrying 12 random nucleotides. At least 2.5 million CDR3-containing paired-end reads were obtained from each sample. The Mint cDNA synthesis kit, primed by a TRBC-specific oligonucleotide, was used to synthesize first-strand cDNA from all RNA. Following uracil-DNA glycosylase treatment, a first 18-cycle PCR with universal primers M1SS and BC2_uni_R was performed on all cDNA. The source study handled its data this way. For normalization, 1 million high-quality reads were randomly selected from each sample, with every read carrying a distinct molecular identifier. Reads with shared molecular identifiers were discarded instead of being binned into consensus sequences. MiTCR, with a Q25 quality threshold and the strictest error-elimination algorithm, was used for CDR3 identification, clonotype clustering and error correction. A nonparametric unseen species model with Euler transformation was used to estimate a lower bound on total TCR beta diversity. TCRdb trimmed the raw reads at Q25, called clones with MiXCR and kept productive beta chains. A single entry per CDR3 protein holds the most common genes and DNA from its merged rows. V and J calls and clone size were set by TCRdb, not the authors. The sample yields 780,000 or so distinct CDR3 sequences; 56% were counted once. Jointly, the top ten make up around a quarter of the sample.

Systemically healthy Caucasian individuals from Russia, over 30 in total and aged roughly 6 to 100 years, were included as donors. Each donor gave approximately 9.4 milliliters of peripheral blood, drawn into EDTA-treated Vacutainer tubes. Ficoll-Paque density-gradient centrifugation was used to isolate PBMCs, with at least 6.5 million obtained per sample. Trizol reagent was used to extract total RNA from the PBMCs, yielding at least 6 micrograms per sample. For every donor, an aliquot of PBMCs went through flow cytometry to measure the percentages of naive CD45RAhigh/CD27high T cells. The data stem from a study of blood T cells in healthy people across ages (dated by TCRdb to 2014 to 2015). For context, the study as a whole: In model experiments, template switching captured roughly one uniquely barcoded TCR beta cDNA molecule for every two T cells. Using deep sequencing normalized with unique cDNA molecular identifiers, the study measured how TCR beta repertoire diversity changes with age. Four age groups were formed from the donors: young (average about 15 years), middle-aged (approximately 42), aged (roughly 56) and long-lived (roughly 81). To avoid experimental bias, donors of different ages were randomly spread across the sequencing lanes. Using the same blood draw, the study looked at two additional independent replicas of 1 million unique cDNA reads for two donors, one aged 18 to 30 and the other aged 80 or older. The paper as a whole reports these results and caveats: The percentage of naive T cells measured by flow cytometry correlated strongly with observed TCR beta diversity. Estimates of total diversity based on one million sequenced T cells were regarded as lower bounds and as underestimates. Observed TCR beta diversity per million T cells fell roughly linearly with age, and a significant reduction was already apparent by age around 36. Bulk unsorted PBMC profiling prevented conclusive comparison of naive and antigen-experienced compartments. Donor CMV infection status was unknown, potentially confounding age-related changes in expanded clonotypes. Compared with the aged group, the long-lived group had more naive CD4+ T cells, fewer expanded clones and increased TCR diversity, a pattern suggesting age selection.

This receptor chain uses TRBV11-2 and TRBJ2-3; tentative D gene TRBD2, with 5 bases matching. The material sequenced was blood. The clonotype was recovered from a middle-aged man in good health. DNA sequence: TGTGCCACCACAAAGGACTTCGCAGATACGCAGTATTTT. It codes for CATTKDFADTQYF.